Given below is one T cell receptor beta chain in context. This entry is derived from a study of T cells of healthy individuals. TCRdb used MiXCR to reprocess the 5' RACE reads, holding one entry per CDR3 protein. The sample shows about 53,000 distinct CDR3 sequences, about 15% of them seen only once. This TCR derives from a human donor in good health.

The CDR3 protein is CASSITGQETQYF. CDR3 bases: TGTGCCAGTAGTATTACGGGCCAAGAGACCCAGTACTTC. The V call is TRBV19, the J call TRBJ2-5; D is uncertain. The V and J ends lost 3 bases and 1 base respectively, with 6 bases between them. Germline V gene data show CDR1 as LNHDA and CDR2 as SQIVND (reference sequence). The CDR3 contains 13 residues.